Below, 17 T cell receptor beta chains from the same sample are listed, as sequenced in a study of blood T cell repertoires in COVID-19. Libraries were prepared by immunoSEQ multiplex PCR; TCRdb keeps only in-frame clonotypes and omits some of them. The repertoire holds fewer than 250,000 clones, with 84% as singletons. Sequenced material: peripheral blood. The receptor source for this set is a man aged 50 to 60 with acute or convalescent COVID-19.

This sequence joins TRBV10-1 and TRBJ2-7; 10 bases are shared with TRBD1. V shed 8 bases and J 6 bases; nucleotides not matched to a gene: 4. Looked up from germline, CDR1 is WNHNN and CDR2 is SYGVQD (reference sequence). CDR3 length: 12 amino acids. In nucleotides, the CDR3 is TGCGCCAGCGGAGGACAGGGGGGCGAGCAGTACTTC. It is translated as CASGGQGGEQYF.

The chain is built from TRBV27 and TRBJ1-5; weak D call: TRBD1 (6 bases). The CDR3 spans 12 residues. The V gene's germline CDR1 is MNHEY and CDR2 SMNVEV (reference sequence). Trimming cost V 6 bases and J 5 bases, with 8 bases left between them. CDR3 residues: CASRQGDQPQHF. CDR3 in DNA: TGTGCCAGCAGACAGGGTGATCAGCCCCAGCATTTT.

CDR3 sequence reads: CASSRTGYQPQHF. The CDR3 DNA is TGTGCCAGCTCCCGGACAGGTTACCAGCCCCAGCATTTT. The chain joins TRBV12-3 or TRBV12-4 to TRBJ1-5, with 7 bases lining up with TRBD1. The CDR3 sequence is 13 residues long. The trim removed 8 bases at V and 7 bases at J, leaving 8 bases unmatched.

The chain combines TRBV5-1 with TRBJ1-1; D possibly corresponds to TRBD1 (5 bases). CDR1 is SGHRS and CDR2 is YFSETQ in the germline V gene. This CDR3 has 12 residues. Deletions cut 3 bases from V and 8 bases from J, with 11 bases between. The CDR3 region is CASSWAGDEAFF. The CDR3 nucleotides are TGCGCCAGCAGCTGGGCGGGGGACGAAGCTTTCTTT. The whole variable domain, remainder taken from reference TRBV5-1 and TRBJ1-1, is KAGVTQTPRYLIKTRGQQVTLSCSPISGHRSVSWYQQTPGQGLQFLFEYFSETQRNKGNFPGRFSGRQFSNSRSEMNVSTLELGDSALYLCASSWAGDEAFFGQGTRLTVV.

This chain uses TRBV18 with TRBJ1-5; TRBD1 matches 7 bases. The CDR3 length is 15 residues. CDR1 and CDR2 (germline): KGHSH, LQKENI. Trimming at V came to 6 bases and at J to 7 bases, leaving 12 bases not matched to a gene. The CDR3 loop is CASSGTAVSQQPQHF. The CDR3 coding sequence is TGTGCCAGCTCGGGGACAGCCGTAAGTCAGCAGCCCCAGCATTTT.

The rearrangement links TRBV5-6 to TRBJ1-2; 7 bases are shared with TRBD1. V lost 4 bases and J lost 9; bases outside the gene matches: 9. Germline loops: CDR1 SGHDT, CDR2 YYEEEE. The CDR3 length is 13 residues. The CDR3 sequence: CASSPGTVDSYTF. The CDR3 DNA reads as TGTGCCAGCAGCCCGGGGACAGTTGACAGCTACACCTTC.

The J gene is TRBJ2-2, the V gene TRBV3-1 (or the pseudogene TRBV3-2), with 9 bases fitting TRBD2. This CDR3 has 17 amino acids. Germline CDR1 is LGHDT and CDR2 is YNNKEL (reference sequence). V gave up 2 bases and J gave up 3 bases; unmatched junction bases: 7. The CDR3 nucleotides read TGTGCCAGCAGCCAATTTGCGGGAGGGCCGGACACCGGGGAGCTGTTTTTT. This sequence encodes CASSQFAGGPDTGELFF.

This clone has only one observation. This chain uses TRBV19 with TRBJ2-2; no definite D call. The CDR3 runs 14 residues. Germline V gene lookup returns CDR1 LNHDA and CDR2 SQIVND (reference sequence). V was clipped by 4 bases and J by 4 bases, with 10 bases between them. The CDR3 DNA reads TGTGCCAGTAGTAGGCTAGTAGGCACCGGGGAGCTGTTTTTT. This gives the protein CASSRLVGTGELFF.

The chain joins TRBV27 to TRBJ2-1; D perhaps matches TRBD2 (6 bases). CDR3 length: 17 residues. Between the trimmed V and J ends, which lost 7 bases and 4 bases, there was a span of 23 bases. Germline V gives CDR1 MNHEY, CDR2 SMNVEV (reference sequence). CDR3 bases: TGTGCCAGCAAATTCGTTAGCGGCACTTCCCGTTACAATGAGCAGTTCTTC. It yields the protein CASKFVSGTSRYNEQFF.

CDR3 loop: CAIRDRANEKLFF. In nucleotides, the CDR3 is TGTGCCATCAGAGACAGGGCTAATGAAAAACTGTTTTTT. The chain recombines TRBV10-3 with TRBJ1-4, with 7 bases fitting TRBD1. V shed 6 bases and J 3 bases; nucleotides not matched to a gene: 1. The CDR3 extends over 13 amino acids. Looked up from germline, CDR1 is ENHRY and CDR2 is SYGVKD.

The rearrangement uses TRBV10-2 and TRBJ2-3, with 7 nucleotides matching TRBD2. Looked up from germline, CDR1 is WSHSY and CDR2 is SAAADI. J gave up 2 bases and V 6 bases, and 5 bases lay outside the gene matches. This CDR3 comprises 14 residues. The CDR3 sequence: CASSGDYLTDTQYF. CDR3 in DNA: TGCGCCAGCAGCGGGGACTACCTCACAGATACGCAGTATTTT.

The rearrangement uses TRBV6-5 and TRBJ2-2; 7 nucleotides agree with TRBD1. Looked up from germline, CDR1 is MNHEY and CDR2 is SVGAGI. V gave up 9 bases and J gave up 5 bases; unmatched junction bases: 9. The CDR3 is 14 amino acids. CDR3 amino acids: CASPTGKKTGELFF. The CDR3 coding sequence is TGTGCCAGTCCGACAGGGAAGAAAACCGGGGAGCTGTTTTTT.

The CDR3 loop is CASSILSFQETQYF. The CDR3 DNA reads as TGCGCCAGCAGCATACTAAGTTTCCAAGAGACCCAGTACTTC. J is TRBJ2-5 and V is TRBV5-1; D unresolved. The CDR3 totals 14 residues. CDR1 and CDR2 (germline): SGHRS, YFSETQ. The V gene lost 4 bases and the J gene lost 1 base, with 11 bases spanning the gap.

V gene TRBV5-1 combines with J gene TRBJ2-2; a possible D gene is TRBD2 (6 bases). V shed 9 bases and J shed 4 bases, with 10 bases lying between them. CDR1 is SGHRS and CDR2 is YFSETQ in the germline V gene. The CDR3 has 12 amino acids. This CDR3 reads CANSGVTGELFF. CDR3 coding DNA: TGCGCCAACTCGGGGGTCACCGGGGAGCTGTTTTTT.

The chain joins TRBV6-5 to TRBJ1-5; 8 bases map to TRBD1. This CDR3 contains 15 residues. Germline loops: CDR1 MNHEY, CDR2 SVGAGI. V dropped 2 bases and J dropped 2; count of bases not matched to a gene: 2. In DNA form, the CDR3 reads TGTGCCAGCAGTTACCAGACAGGGGGCAATCAGCCCCAGCATTTT. Its translation is CASSYQTGGNQPQHF.

This chain links TRBV5-6 with TRBJ1-3; D gene unclear. There are 16 residues in the CDR3. V dropped 1 base and J dropped 2 bases, with 13 bases sitting between them. CDR1 SGHDT and CDR2 YYEEEE come from the germline V gene. The CDR3 nucleotides are TGTGCCAGCAGCTTGCGGCCGGGATTGGCTGGAAACACCATATATTTT. Its protein is CASSLRPGLAGNTIYF.

This clone was counted between two and nine times. This sequence joins TRBV6-5 and TRBJ1-3; D is uncertain. CDR3 length: 15 residues. Trimming took 2 bases from V and 0 from J, leaving 8 bases between them. Germline assignment: CDR1 MNHEY and CDR2 SVGAGI. The CDR3 DNA sequence: TGTGCCAGCAGTTACGCTAGGTCCTCTGGAAACACCATATATTTT. Encoded protein: CASSYARSSGNTIYF.